This TCR beta chain was recorded in a study of post-analysis software for immune sequencing data. Findings and caveats of the study: Relative to controls, patients had 4 or 5 TRBV segments at higher frequency, with TRBV5-6, TRBV5-1 and TRBV20-1 among these.

Prepared libraries of TCR beta cDNA carried unique molecular identifiers. TCRdb re-derived calls from the PCR reads in MiXCR, one entry per CDR3 protein. Counted here are about 820,000 distinct CDR3 sequences, about 57% occurring once; the ten biggest clones make up about 4.8%. The ends were cut back, 6 bases at V and 7 bases at J, with 13 bases in the middle. The length of the CDR3 is 13 residues. A word on this clonotype: Its cognate antigen is unknown.

The receptor's source is a girl aged 10 to 17 with multiple sclerosis. V and J are TRBV12-3 or TRBV12-4 and TRBJ2-1, with D perhaps TRBD1 or TRBD2 (5 bases each). The sequenced sample consisted of blood. CDR3 in DNA: TGTGCCAGCAGCGAACGAGGGGAAAATGAGCAGTTCTTC. Encoded protein: CASSERGENEQFF.